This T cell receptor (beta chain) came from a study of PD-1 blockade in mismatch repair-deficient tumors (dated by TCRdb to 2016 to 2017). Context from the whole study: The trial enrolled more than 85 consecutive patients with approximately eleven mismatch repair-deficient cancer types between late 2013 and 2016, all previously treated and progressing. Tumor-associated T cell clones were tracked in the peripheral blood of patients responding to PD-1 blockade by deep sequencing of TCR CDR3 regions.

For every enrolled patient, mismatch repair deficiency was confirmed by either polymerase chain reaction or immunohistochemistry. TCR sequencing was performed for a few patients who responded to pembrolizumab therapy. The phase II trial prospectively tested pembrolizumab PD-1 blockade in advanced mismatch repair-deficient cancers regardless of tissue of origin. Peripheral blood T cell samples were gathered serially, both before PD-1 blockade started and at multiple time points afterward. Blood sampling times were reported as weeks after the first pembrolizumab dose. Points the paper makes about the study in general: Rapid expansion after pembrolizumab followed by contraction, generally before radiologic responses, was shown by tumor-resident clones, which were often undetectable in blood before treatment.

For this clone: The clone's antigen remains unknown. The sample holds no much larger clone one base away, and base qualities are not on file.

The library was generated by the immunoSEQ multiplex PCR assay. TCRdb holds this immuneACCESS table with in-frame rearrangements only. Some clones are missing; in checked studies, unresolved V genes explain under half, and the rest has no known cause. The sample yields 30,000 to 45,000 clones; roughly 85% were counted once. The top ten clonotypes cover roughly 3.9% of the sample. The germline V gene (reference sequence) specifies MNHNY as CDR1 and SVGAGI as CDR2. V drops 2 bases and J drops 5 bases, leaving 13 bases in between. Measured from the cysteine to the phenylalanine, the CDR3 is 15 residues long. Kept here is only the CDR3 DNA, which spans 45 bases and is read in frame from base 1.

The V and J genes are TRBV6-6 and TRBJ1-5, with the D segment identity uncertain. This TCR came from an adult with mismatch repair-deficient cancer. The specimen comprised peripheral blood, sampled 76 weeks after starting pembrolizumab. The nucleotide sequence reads TGTGCCAGCAGTTACGGGTCACAGAGCCATCAGCCCCAGCATTTT. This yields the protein CASSYGSQSHQPQHF.